These T cell receptor beta chains were read from a single sample in a study of T cell changes during pregnancy in multiple sclerosis. Data came from immunoSEQ multiplex PCR; TCRdb stores just in-frame clones and leaves some out. This sample has about 44,000 clones, with roughly nine tenths found just once. This specimen was CD4+ T cells from peripheral blood mononuclear cells, taken after pregnancy. All receptors derive from a female donor with multiple sclerosis, enrolled in a pregnancy study. Each CDR3 is given without its conserved first and last residue. A D gene is named only where the DNA matches it firmly.

J gene | D gene | V gene | CDR3 protein
TRBJ2-3 | TRBD2 | TRBV7-2 | ASTWGSGNTDTQY
TRBJ2-3 | - | TRBV7-3 | ASSSATHTDTQY
TRBJ1-5 | TRBD1 | TRBV23-1 | ASSPGDRGPYSNQPQH
TRBJ1-1 | TRBD1 | TRBV2 | ASTQTGGTEAF
TRBJ2-3 | TRBD2 | TRBV6-1 | ASSEVAGGTDTQY
TRBJ2-1 | - | TRBV7-2 | ASSLENRQRIRNEQF
TRBJ2-1 | - | TRBV5-4 | ASSLLEGEQF
TRBJ2-5 | TRBD1 | TRBV29-1 | SVGGGQGSETQY
TRBJ2-3 | - | TRBV18 | ASSPPGQTTDTQY
TRBJ1-2 | TRBD1 | TRBV7-9 | ASSSIRRGREGYT
TRBJ1-2 | TRBD1 | TRBV28 | ASSPGQGVGYGYT
TRBJ1-2 | TRBD1 | TRBV18 | ASSPPGTGYGYT
TRBJ1-1 | - | TRBV10-3 | AISGGRMNTEAF
TRBJ2-5 | TRBD1 | TRBV4-1 | ASSQPSGGQETQY
TRBJ2-7 | - | TRBV5-4 | ASSLDGPSYEQY
TRBJ1-1 | TRBD1 | TRBV5-1 | ASSGGQGKGTEAF
TRBJ1-2 | TRBD1 | TRBV28 | ASSGQGSGYT
TRBJ2-3 | - | TRBV5-1 | ASSLGGQLFNRDTQY
TRBJ2-7 | - | TRBV28 | ASSDGGIYEQY
TRBJ2-3 | TRBD1 | TRBV5-1 | ASSPGQGTPDTQY
TRBJ1-3 | - | TRBV29-1 | SVVGAGNTIY
TRBJ1-4 | - | TRBV30 | AWSGRKEKLF
TRBJ1-4 | TRBD1 | TRBV19 | AAQGTGGRKLF
TRBJ2-2 | - | TRBV27 | ASSPVYSGGGELF